These T cell receptor beta chains were read from a single sample in a study of read filtering for tumor transcriptome and immune sequencing. TCRdb used MiXCR to reprocess the reads, holding one entry per CDR3 protein. This sample yields about 5,800 distinct CDR3 sequences, of which approximately 22% are seen a single time; about 22% belongs to the top ten. The sequencing input was a population of CD138-negative cells sorted from bone marrow. The origin of the receptors is a donor aged 40 or over with multiple myeloma. Each CDR3 is given with its conserved first and last residue. A D gene is named only where the DNA matches it firmly. Clone size is stated in some rows and not others, as once, few, many or a class when expanded.

medium-sized	.	TRBV30	TRBJ2-7	TGTGCCTGGAGCGTGGGCGGGTGGGACGAGCAGTACTTC	CAWSVGGWDEQYF
many	.	TRBV7-9	TRBJ1-4	TGTGCCAGCAGCGTAAGACGTCTTAATGAAAAACTGTTTTTT	CASSVRRLNEKLFF
many	TRBD2	TRBV29-1	TRBJ2-5	TGCAGCGTTGAAGGGGCGGGAGAGGCCCAAGAGACCCAGTACTTC	CSVEGAGEAQETQYF
.	TRBD1	TRBV5-4	TRBJ1-1	TGTGCCAGCAGCGACCGGGACAGTGGGAATCCACCCCCCCACTTT	CASSDRDSGNPPPHF
many	TRBD1	TRBV6-1	TRBJ2-7	TGTGCCAGCAGAGTCGGACAGGGGGACGGCTACGAGCAGTACTTC	CASRVGQGDGYEQYF
.	TRBD2	TRBV2	TRBJ2-1	TGTGCCAGCCTGGAGGCGGGAGCCTACAATGAGCAGTTCTTC	CASLEAGAYNEQFF
once	.	TRBV24-1	TRBJ2-1	TGTGCCGCCATACAAGATGCCTACAATGACCAGTTCTTC	CAAIQDAYNDQFF
many	.	TRBV6-2/TRBV6-3	TRBJ2-2	TGTGCCAGCAGGGTAGGGGGAGCGAACACCGGGGAGCTGTTTTTT	CASRVGGANTGELFF
medium-sized	TRBD1	TRBV6-5	TRBJ2-2	TGTGCCAGCAGCCGGGACAGGGATCCCGGGGAGCTGTTTTTT	CASSRDRDPGELFF
medium-sized	TRBD1	TRBV7-9	TRBJ1-1	TGTGCCAGCAGCTTACAGACAGGGATGAACACTGAAGCTTTCTTT	CASSLQTGMNTEAFF
medium-sized	TRBD2	TRBV3-1	TRBJ2-1	TGTGCCAGCAGCCCGTACCAACTAGCGGGCAGCTCCTACAATGAGCAGTTCTTC	CASSPYQLAGSSYNEQFF
many	TRBD1	TRBV24-1	TRBJ2-7	TGTGCCACCAGTGATCAGACAGGGATGTCCTACGAGCAGTACTTC	CATSDQTGMSYEQYF
many	.	TRBV10-2	TRBJ1-5	TGCGCCAGCACCCCGGGGTTTAATGATCAGCCCCAGCATTTT	CASTPGFNDQPQHF
medium-sized	TRBD2	TRBV6-2/TRBV6-3	TRBJ2-1	TGTGCCAGCAGTTCTCGGGGACTAGCGGGAGGGCCTTCGTTCAATGAGCAGTTCTTC	CASSSRGLAGGPSFNEQFF
few	.	TRBV12-3/TRBV12-4	TRBJ2-3	TGTGCCAGCGGTTTAGTACGTAGCACAGATACGCAGTATTTT	CASGLVRSTDTQYF
few	TRBD1	TRBV4-1	TRBJ1-5	TGCGCCAGCAGCCACCGGACAGGAAATAGCAATCAGCCCCAGCATTTT	CASSHRTGNSNQPQHF
medium-sized	.	TRBV7-9	TRBJ2-5	TGTGCCAGCAGCTCCACCTTGACAGCGCCAGAGACCCAGTACTTC	CASSSTLTAPETQYF
many	.	TRBV14	TRBJ2-5	TGTGCCAGCGGCGCCTCGGGGGAGACCCAGTACTTC	CASGASGETQYF
many	TRBD2	TRBV28	TRBJ2-5	TGTGCCAGCAGTTTACATAGCGGGAGGCCATTACAAGAGACCCAGTACTTC	CASSLHSGRPLQETQYF
medium-sized	.	TRBV10-3	TRBJ2-6	TGTGCCATCAGTGATGACTCTGGGGCCAACGTCCTGACTTTC	CAISDDSGANVLTF
many	TRBD2	TRBV20-1	TRBJ2-7	TGCAGTGCTAGTACCGGGACTAGCTCCTACGAGCAGTACTTC	CSASTGTSSYEQYF
many	TRBD1	TRBV3-1	TRBJ2-1	TGTGCCAGCAGCCGTCGAGGACAGGGGGGCTTCAGTGAGCAGTTCTTC	CASSRRGQGGFSEQFF
many	.	TRBV7-9	TRBJ1-1	TGTGCCAGCAGCTCAGATAGTACTGAAGCTTTCTTT	CASSSDSTEAFF
many	.	TRBV5-4	TRBJ2-5	TGTGCCAGCAGCTTGGAGGGTAGCGGATTAGAAGAGACCCAGTACTTC	CASSLEGSGLEETQYF
many	.	TRBV2	TRBJ2-1	TGTGCCAGCAGGTTAGCGCGTTCCGCCTACAATGAGCAGTTCTTC	CASRLARSAYNEQFF
many	TRBD1	TRBV7-9	TRBJ1-4	TGTGCCAGCAGCTCTGAGGGGGCCACTAATGAAAAACTGTTTTTT	CASSSEGATNEKLFF
few	TRBD2	TRBV6-2/TRBV6-3	TRBJ2-7	TGTGCCAGCAGTGACGCGGGAGGGCCTCTCGAGCAGTACTTC	CASSDAGGPLEQYF
medium-sized	.	TRBV4-1	TRBJ2-7	TGCGCCAGCAGCCAAGATGTGGGGGGGGCAGGGAATTCCTACGAGCAGTACTTC	CASSQDVGGAGNSYEQYF
few	.	TRBV3-1	TRBJ2-3	TGTGCCAGCAGCCAAGCCGACCCCATACATCTAGAGGGCACAGATACGCAGTATTTT	CASSQADPIHLEGTDTQYF
medium-sized	.	TRBV19	TRBJ2-1	TGTGCCAGTAGTATAGGTGTACAGGGTGACAATGAGCAGTTCTTC	CASSIGVQGDNEQFF
medium-sized	TRBD1	TRBV28	TRBJ1-1	TGTGCCAGCAAAAGGACAGGTCGGAACACTGAAGCTTTCTTT	CASKRTGRNTEAFF
many	TRBD1	TRBV7-3	TRBJ2-7	TGTGCCAGCAGCCCAGTAGGGGGGACAGGGACAATCTCCTACGAGCAGTACTTC	CASSPVGGTGTISYEQYF
medium-sized	TRBD2	TRBV9	TRBJ2-6	TGTGCCAGCGCCCTAGCGGGGGGACTAGCGCAATCTGGGGCCAACGTCCTGACTTTC	CASALAGGLAQSGANVLTF
medium-sized	.	TRBV12-3/TRBV12-4	TRBJ2-5	TGTGCCAGCAGTTTTGGCCCCGATAGGACCCAGTACTTC	CASSFGPDRTQYF
medium-sized	.	TRBV28	TRBJ2-5	TGTGCCAGCAGTCCTACGGCAGGGTACCAAGAGACCCAGTACTTC	CASSPTAGYQETQYF
many	.	TRBV18	TRBJ2-7	TGTGCCAGCTCACCACAGAAGGGGCAAGATGGGCAGTACTTC	CASSPQKGQDGQYF
many	.	TRBV6-5	TRBJ1-1	TGTGCCAGCAGTTATAGGGTGGGCCCCGAAGCTTTCTTT	CASSYRVGPEAFF
many	.	TRBV3-1	TRBJ2-7	TGTGCCAGCAGCCAACGGCGGGAAAGAGCGCAGTACTTC	CASSQRRERAQYF
many	.	TRBV6-1	TRBJ2-7	TGTGCCAGCAGTGAAACTCGAGGGGGCTACGAGCAGTACTTC	CASSETRGGYEQYF
many	.	TRBV7-9	TRBJ2-1	TGTGCCAGCAGCTTTATCAGGGGCAATGAGCAGTTCTTC	CASSFIRGNEQFF
.	.	TRBV5-1	TRBJ1-5	TGCGCCAGCAGCTCGGAAGCAGGGGCGGGTCAGCCCCAGCATTTT	CASSSEAGAGQPQHF
large	.	TRBV14	TRBJ2-7	TGTGCCAGCAGCCAAGAACGGGTTCAGCAGTACTTC	CASSQERVQQYF
few	.	TRBV5-4	TRBJ2-1	TGTGCCAGCAGCTTGTCGGGAGAGAGCGACAATGAGCAGTTCTTC	CASSLSGESDNEQFF
medium-sized	TRBD1	TRBV28	TRBJ2-1	TGTGCCAGCAGTTTATGCGAGGAATGGAGGAGGGACAGGGGGAGCGATGAGCAGTTCTTC	CASSLCEEWRRDRGSDEQFF
medium-sized	TRBD2	TRBV14	TRBJ2-7	TGTGCCAGCAGCCAGCTAGCGGGAGGCCTAGCCTACGAGCAGTACTTC	CASSQLAGGLAYEQYF
.	.	TRBV28	TRBJ2-1	TGTGCCAGCAGCCTGGATGAACTTCCAGGGAATGAGCAGTTCTTC	CASSLDELPGNEQFF